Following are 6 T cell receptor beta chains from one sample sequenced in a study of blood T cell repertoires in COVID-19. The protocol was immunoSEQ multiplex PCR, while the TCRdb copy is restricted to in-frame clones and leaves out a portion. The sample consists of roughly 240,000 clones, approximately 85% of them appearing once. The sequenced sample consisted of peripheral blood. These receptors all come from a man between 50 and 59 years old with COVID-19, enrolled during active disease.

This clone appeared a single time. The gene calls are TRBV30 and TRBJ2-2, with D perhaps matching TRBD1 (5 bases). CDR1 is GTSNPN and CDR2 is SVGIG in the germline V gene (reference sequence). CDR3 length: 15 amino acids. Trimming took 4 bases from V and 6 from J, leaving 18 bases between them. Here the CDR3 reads CAWKQALGVPGELFF. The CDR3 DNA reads TGTGCCTGGAAACAGGCCCTGGGTGTCCCCGGGGAGCTGTTTTTT.

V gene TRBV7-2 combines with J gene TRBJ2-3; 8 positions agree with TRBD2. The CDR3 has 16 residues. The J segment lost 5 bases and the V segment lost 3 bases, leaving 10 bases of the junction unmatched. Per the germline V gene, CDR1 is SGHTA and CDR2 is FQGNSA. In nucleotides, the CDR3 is TGTGCCAGCAGCTTTCGGGGGGGAGACCCCGGAGATACGCAGTATTTT. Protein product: CASSFRGGDPGDTQYF.

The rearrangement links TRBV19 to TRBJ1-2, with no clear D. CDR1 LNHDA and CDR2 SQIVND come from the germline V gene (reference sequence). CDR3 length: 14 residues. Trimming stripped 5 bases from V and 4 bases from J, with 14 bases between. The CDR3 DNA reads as TGTGCCAGTAGTGATCCGGGTCGAGGCTATGGCTACACCTTC. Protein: CASSDPGRGYGYTF.

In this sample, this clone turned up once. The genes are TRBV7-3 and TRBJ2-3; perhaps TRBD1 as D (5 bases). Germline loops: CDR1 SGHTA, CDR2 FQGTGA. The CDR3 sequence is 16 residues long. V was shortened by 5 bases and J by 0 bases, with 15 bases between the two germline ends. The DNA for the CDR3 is TGTGCCAGCAGCCCGATAGGGGCCCCTAGCACAGATACGCAGTATTTT. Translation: CASSPIGAPSTDTQYF.

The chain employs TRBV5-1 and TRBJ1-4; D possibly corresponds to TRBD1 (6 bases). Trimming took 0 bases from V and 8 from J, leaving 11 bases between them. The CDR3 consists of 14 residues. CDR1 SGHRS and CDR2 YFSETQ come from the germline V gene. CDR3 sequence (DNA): TGCGCCAGCAGCTTGGGACAGGCAGACGAAAAACTGTTTTTT. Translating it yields CASSLGQADEKLFF.

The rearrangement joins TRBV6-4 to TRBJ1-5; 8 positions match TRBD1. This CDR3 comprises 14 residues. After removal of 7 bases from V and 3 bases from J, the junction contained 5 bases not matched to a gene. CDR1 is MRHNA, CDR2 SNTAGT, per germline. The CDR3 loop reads CASNDRGSNQPQHF. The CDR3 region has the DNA TGTGCCAGCAACGACAGGGGATCCAATCAGCCCCAGCATTTT.